This record concerns one T cell receptor beta chain sequence. The antigen is not known. The CDR3 covers 14 residues. Per germline, CDR1 MNHEY and CDR2 SVGEGT. J gave up 4 bases and V 6 bases, and 5 bases lay outside the gene matches. The data originate from a study of blood T cells in healthy people across ages. Study results and caveats: Older age coincided with a roughly linear decline in TCR beta diversity per million T cells. Without sorted subsets, naive and antigen-experienced compartments could not be conclusively compared.

Then a second PCR, running roughly 7 to 11 cycles, was carried out with a sample-barcoded 5' primer and a J-beta primer mix. Using its own MiXCR run on the 5' RACE reads, TCRdb lists one record per CDR3 protein. The data show 650,000 to 900,000 distinct CDR3 sequences, approximately 67% seen once. Peripheral blood was drawn, about 9.1 milliliters per donor. Sequenced: blood. The TCR sequence derives from a man aged 25 to 45 in good health. This chain links TRBV6-2 or TRBV6-3 with TRBJ1-1, with TRBD1 identical over 10 bases. This CDR3 reads CASRGRQGATEAFF. The CDR3 DNA reads TGTGCCAGCAGGGGACGACAGGGGGCCACTGAAGCTTTCTTT.